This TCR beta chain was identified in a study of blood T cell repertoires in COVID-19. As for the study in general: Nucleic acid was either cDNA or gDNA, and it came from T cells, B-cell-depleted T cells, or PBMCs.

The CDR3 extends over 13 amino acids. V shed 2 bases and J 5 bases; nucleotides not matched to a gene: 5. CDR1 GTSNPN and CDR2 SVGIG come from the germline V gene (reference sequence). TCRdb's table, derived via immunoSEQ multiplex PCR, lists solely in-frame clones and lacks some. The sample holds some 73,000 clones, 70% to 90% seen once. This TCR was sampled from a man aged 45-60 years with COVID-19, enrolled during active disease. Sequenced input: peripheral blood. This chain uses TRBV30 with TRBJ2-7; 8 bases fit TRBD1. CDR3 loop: CAWSRTGIDEQYF. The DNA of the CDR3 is TGTGCCTGGAGTCGGACAGGGATCGACGAGCAGTACTTC.